This TCR beta chain came from a study of blood T cells in healthy people across ages. This clonotype was counted a few times. A second PCR, run for about 6 to 11 cycles, used a sample-barcoded 5' primer plus a J-beta primer mix. TCRdb reprocessed the 5' RACE reads via MiXCR and lists one record per CDR3 protein. The sample comprises some 850,000 distinct CDR3 sequences, approximately 24% of which are singletons, and over 2.5% rests with the top ten. The trim removed 4 bases at V and 2 bases at J, leaving 8 bases unmatched. Looked up from germline, CDR1 is MNHEY and CDR2 is SVGAGI. The CDR3 has 16 residues. These data were likewise used in another study, on T cells of mothers and their children.

This receptor was taken from a boy aged 5 to 17 in good health. The V and J genes are TRBV6-5 and TRBJ1-3; 7 bases fit TRBD1. The sample comprised blood. The CDR3 DNA reads as TGTGCCAGCAGTTCCCCAGCAGGGGGAACTGGAAACACCATATATTTT. Translating it yields CASSSPAGGTGNTIYF.